This T cell receptor (beta chain) was identified in a study of cytomegalovirus exposure and HLA in healthy donors. Study-level information: From donors who were HLA-typed, an early data release held 81 million or so unique TCRs. Overall study findings and caveats: Later, an analysis showed that TCR beta chains associated with HLA were more clonally expanded than others that were equally common.

60 Vbeta and 13 Jbeta primers were used in PCR. Produced via immunoSEQ multiplex PCR; TCRdb's table is partial and in-frame only. The profile shows around 100,000 clones, 81% of them singletons. On this clone: Its antigen is not identified.

The CDR3 is 16 amino acids. Germline V CDR1 and CDR2: SGHNT, YYREEE (reference sequence). V was shortened by 4 bases and J by 3 bases, with 17 bases between the two germline ends. The V call is TRBV5-4, the J call TRBJ2-1, with TRBD2 as a possible D gene (6 bases). The TCR comes from an older woman in good health and CMV-seropositive. Source material: PBMCs. CDR3 amino acids: CASSLPGSGLYNEQFF. CDR3 sequence (DNA): TGTGCCAGCAGCCTCCCGGGTAGCGGACTCTACAATGAGCAGTTCTTC.